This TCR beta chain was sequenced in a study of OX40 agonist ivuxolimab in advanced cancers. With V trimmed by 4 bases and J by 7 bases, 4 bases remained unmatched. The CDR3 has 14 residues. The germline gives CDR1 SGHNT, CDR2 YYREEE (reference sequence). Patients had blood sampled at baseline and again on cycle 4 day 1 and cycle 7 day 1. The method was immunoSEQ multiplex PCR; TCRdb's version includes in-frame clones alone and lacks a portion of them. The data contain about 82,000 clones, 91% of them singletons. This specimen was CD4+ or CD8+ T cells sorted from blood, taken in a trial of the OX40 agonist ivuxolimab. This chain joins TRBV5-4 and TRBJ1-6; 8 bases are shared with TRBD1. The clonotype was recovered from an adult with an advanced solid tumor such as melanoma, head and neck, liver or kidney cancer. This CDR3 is CASSLGQENSPLHF. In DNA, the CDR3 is TGTGCCAGCAGCCTGGGACAGGAAAATTCACCCCTCCACTTT.